A single sample is the source of the 10 T cell receptor beta chains below, sequenced in a study of identifying expanded T cells in peripheral blood. The method was immunoSEQ multiplex PCR; TCRdb's version includes in-frame clones alone and lacks a portion of them. The sample carries roughly 100,000 clones, roughly 90% recorded once. Specimen: blood. The source of these receptors is a person between 18 and 69 years old in good health.

This clone was seen just once. This chain connects TRBV9 to TRBJ1-1; 7 nucleotides align to TRBD1. The J segment lost 1 base and the V segment lost 4 bases, leaving 4 bases of the junction unmatched. CDR1 and CDR2 from the germline V gene are SGDLS and YYNGEE. The CDR3 has 14 amino acids. The CDR3 DNA is TGTGCCAGCAGCCCACAGGGGTCGAACACTGAAGCTTTCTTT. This translates into CASSPQGSNTEAFF.

Of note for this clone: Other DNA sequences within the sample encode an identical CDR3. The chain carries TRBV7-2 and TRBJ2-7; TRBD2 agrees at 10 bases. CDR1 SGHTA and CDR2 FQGNSA come from the germline V gene. This CDR3 comprises 17 residues. J lost 2 bases, V lost 4 bases, and 11 bases had no gene match. The CDR3 region is CASSSGDGSGRAYEQYF. CDR3 DNA: TGTGCCAGCAGCTCGGGGGATGGCAGCGGGAGGGCCTACGAGCAGTACTTC. Together with reference TRBV7-2 and TRBJ2-7, the CDR3 gives the full variable domain: GAGVSQSPSNKVTEKGKDVELRCDPISGHTALYWYRQSLGQGLEFLIYFQGNSAPDKSGLPSDRFSAERTGGSVSTLTIQRTQQEDSAVYLCASSSGDGSGRAYEQYFGPGTRLTVT.

The chain employs TRBV27 and TRBJ1-4, with 9 bases that match TRBD1. Germline-derived CDR1 and CDR2 are MNHEY and SMNVEV (reference sequence). V shed 8 bases, J shed 7 bases, and the junction held 8 bases outside the gene matches. The length of the CDR3 is 14 residues. CDR3 loop: CASGTGFRGEKLFF. In nucleotides, the CDR3 is TGTGCCAGCGGGACAGGGTTTCGGGGTGAAAAACTGTTTTTT.

The gene calls are TRBV19 and TRBJ1-1; D uncertain. Trimming cost V 8 bases and J 4 bases, with 17 bases left between them. Per the germline V gene, CDR1 is LNHDA and CDR2 is SQIVND (reference sequence). The CDR3 loop spans 14 amino acids. In nucleotides, the CDR3 is TGTGCCAGTCACCCGTACCACCAAGGCACTGAAGCTTTCTTT. It yields the protein CASHPYHQGTEAFF.

The chain links TRBV5-6 to TRBJ1-3; possible D gene TRBD1, 6 bases. CDR1 SGHDT and CDR2 YYEEEE come from the germline V gene. The ends were cut back, 2 bases at V and 0 bases at J, with 12 bases in the middle. The CDR3 runs 16 residues. The CDR3 DNA follows: TGTGCCAGCAGCTTCCCGGGGACAAGCTCTGGAAACACCATATATTTT. This gives the protein CASSFPGTSSGNTIYF.

The chain links TRBV27 to TRBJ1-1; D gene ambiguous. The CDR3 runs 12 residues. Between the trimmed V and J ends, which lost 7 bases and 1 base, there was a span of 7 bases. Germline V gene lookup returns CDR1 MNHEY and CDR2 SMNVEV (reference sequence). The CDR3 nucleotides are TGTGCCAGCAACGGGCAGAACACTGAAGCTTTCTTT. Its protein product is CASNGQNTEAFF.

This clone came up once. This chain uses TRBV7-2 with TRBJ2-1, with 7 bases matching TRBD1. This CDR3 comprises 16 residues. Germline V gene lookup returns CDR1 SGHTA and CDR2 FQGNSA. The V and J ends lost 4 bases and 1 base, in that order; junction bases with no gene match: 7. The CDR3 region has the DNA TGTGCCAGCAGCTACCTAGGGGGCACTTCCTACAATGAGCAGTTCTTC. Translating it yields CASSYLGGTSYNEQFF. Together with reference TRBV7-2 and TRBJ2-1, the CDR3 gives the full variable domain: GAGVSQSPSNKVTEKGKDVELRCDPISGHTALYWYRQSLGQGLEFLIYFQGNSAPDKSGLPSDRFSAERTGGSVSTLTIQRTQQEDSAVYLCASSYLGGTSYNEQFFGPGTRLTVL.

The V call is TRBV11-2, the J call TRBJ2-5; the match to TRBD2 covers 8 bases. CDR3 size: 15 residues. Losses at the gene ends were 1 base for V and 4 bases for J; bases not matched to a gene: 5. CDR1 is SGHAT and CDR2 is FQNNGV in the germline V gene. The CDR3 loop is CASSLAGGEIETQYF. In DNA, the CDR3 is TGTGCCAGCAGCTTAGCCGGGGGGGAGATAGAGACCCAGTACTTC.

The chain employs TRBV6-5 and TRBJ1-1, with a tentative D call TRBD1 (5 bases). The CDR3 loop spans 14 amino acids. Trimming removed 5 bases from V and 1 base from J, with 11 bases in between. Germline lookup yields CDR1 MNHEY and CDR2 SVGAGI. The CDR3 DNA sequence: TGTGCCAGCAGTACCCCGACAGCGAACACTGAAGCTTTCTTT. Its protein product is CASSTPTANTEAFF.

DNA for the CDR3: TGTGCCAGCAGCTTAACCCAGGGGCCCAACCAAGAGACCCAGTACTTC. It yields the protein CASSLTQGPNQETQYF. This chain links TRBV5-7 with TRBJ2-5; possibly TRBD1 for D (6 bases). TRBV5-7 is an ORF for which the function is uncertain. The CDR3 spans 16 residues. With 2 bases removed from V and 0 bases from J, the gap between germline ends came to 14 bases.